These 27 T cell receptor beta chains share one sample of origin, sequenced in a study of cytomegalovirus exposure and HLA in healthy donors. The primer mix had 60 Vbeta and 13 Jbeta primers. Only in-frame clones appear in the TCRdb table, and some are missing; sequencing was by immunoSEQ multiplex PCR. In the table there are approximately 110,000 clones, around 76% of which are singletons. The sample taken for sequencing was PBMCs. The receptors originated from a man aged 35 to 55 in good health and CMV-seropositive.

The chain is built from TRBV18 and TRBJ1-1; TRBD1 might be the D (5 bases). With 3 bases removed from V and 1 base from J, the gap between germline ends came to 9 bases. Germline CDR1 is KGHSH and CDR2 is LQKENI. The CDR3 extends over 14 amino acids. CDR3 DNA sequence: TGTGCCAGCTCACCCATCACAGGGAACACTGAAGCTTTCTTT. This gives the protein CASSPITGNTEAFF.

The V gene is TRBV18, the J gene TRBJ2-1; D possibly corresponds to TRBD1 (6 bases). CDR1 and CDR2 (germline): KGHSH, LQKENI. This CDR3 comprises 17 residues. Trimming removed 8 bases at V and 3 bases at J, with 23 bases between. CDR3 sequence reads: CASTENPAGAGYNEQFF. CDR3 sequence (DNA): TGTGCCAGCACTGAAAACCCGGCAGGGGCGGGCTACAATGAGCAGTTCTTC.

The chain carries TRBV7-2 and TRBJ2-3; tentative D call: TRBD1 (5 bases). The CDR3 has 14 residues. Germline V gives CDR1 SGHTA, CDR2 FQGNSA. The ends were cut back, 5 bases at V and 5 bases at J, with 14 bases in the middle. The CDR3 spells CASSPGQVVDTQYF. CDR3 DNA: TGTGCCAGCAGCCCTGGACAAGTGGTAGATACGCAGTATTTT. Full variable domain (remainder filled in from reference TRBV7-2 and TRBJ2-3): GAGVSQSPSNKVTEKGKDVELRCDPISGHTALYWYRQSLGQGLEFLIYFQGNSAPDKSGLPSDRFSAERTGGSVSTLTIQRTQQEDSAVYLCASSPGQVVDTQYFGPGTRLTVL.

This chain joins TRBV5-1 and TRBJ2-5; TRBD1 aligns across 9 bases. J was trimmed by 2 bases and V by 4 bases; bases with no gene match: 9. There are 16 residues in the CDR3. From germline, CDR1 is SGHRS and CDR2 YFSETQ. The CDR3 nucleotides read TGCGCCAGCAGCCCTCCGGGACAGGGCCCTCAAGAGACCCAGTACTTC. It codes for CASSPPGQGPQETQYF.

The chain couples TRBV12-5 to TRBJ2-5; D is undetermined. Germline CDR1 and CDR2: LGHNT and FRNRAP. V was trimmed by 7 bases and J by 4 bases, leaving 13 bases between them. CDR3 length: 13 amino acids. The CDR3 coding sequence is TGTGCTAGTGCCCCCATCTATGGAGAGACCCAGTACTTC. Translation gives CASAPIYGETQYF. Combining the CDR3 with reference TRBV12-5 and TRBJ2-5 gives the whole variable domain DARVTQTPRHKVTEMGQEVTMRCQPILGHNTVFWYRQTMMQGLELLAYFRNRAPLDDSGMPKDRFSAEMPDATLATLKIQPSEPRDSAVYFCASAPIYGETQYFGPGTRLLVL.

The V call is TRBV7-8, the J call TRBJ2-7, with 9 bases matching TRBD1. This CDR3 region has 13 residues. Germline lookup yields CDR1 SGHVS and CDR2 FQNEAQ. After removal of 5 bases from V and 5 bases from J, the junction contained 4 bases not matched to a gene. The CDR3, as DNA: TGTGCCAGCAGCCCGGGACAGGGAAACGAGCAGTACTTC. As protein: CASSPGQGNEQYF.

The genes are TRBV5-5 and TRBJ1-5, with 7 bases fitting TRBD1. The germline V gene encodes CDR1 SGHKS and CDR2 YYEKEE (reference sequence). This CDR3 has 15 residues. With V trimmed by 4 bases and J by 0 bases, 4 bases remained unmatched. CDR3 sequence reads: CASSRGQSSNQPQHF. The CDR3 DNA sequence: TGTGCCAGCAGCAGGGGACAGAGTAGCAATCAGCCCCAGCATTTT.

The chain is built from TRBV18 and TRBJ1-2, with TRBD1 matching 10 bases. Trimming took 6 bases from V and 4 from J; bases not matched to a gene: 23. This CDR3 is 20 amino acids long. Germline-derived CDR1 and CDR2 are KGHSH and LQKENI. Here the CDR3 reads CASSPADTGQGSSKLYGYTF. DNA for the CDR3: TGTGCCAGCTCTCCCGCTGACACGGGACAGGGGAGTTCGAAACTCTATGGCTACACCTTC.

This clone has only a few counts. The V and J genes are TRBV5-1 and TRBJ2-5, with 7 positions matching TRBD1. CDR3 length: 13 amino acids. Germline lookup yields CDR1 SGHRS and CDR2 YFSETQ. The J segment lost 5 bases and the V segment lost 4 bases, leaving 5 bases of the junction unmatched. This CDR3 is CASSPRGLETQYF. Written as DNA, the CDR3 is TGCGCCAGCAGCCCGAGGGGGCTTGAGACCCAGTACTTC.

A note on this clone: At one end the junction does not follow the germline gene, possibly because of a read error. The genes are TRBV5-5 and TRBJ2-1; 15 bases are a match to TRBD2. This CDR3 has 13 amino acids. Germline V gives CDR1 SGHKS, CDR2 YYEKEE (reference sequence). The CDR3 nucleotides are TGTGCCAGCAGATCCGGACTAGCGGGAGGGCCACTCTTC. This gives the protein CASRSGLAGGPLF.

The rearrangement joins TRBV11-2 to TRBJ2-3; tentatively, D is TRBD1 (6 bases). Trimming shortened V by 2 bases and J by 0 bases, and 12 bases separated the two germline ends. Germline V gene sequence: CDR1 SGHAT, CDR2 FQNNGV. The CDR3 is made up of 16 amino acids. CDR3 sequence (DNA): TGTGCCAGCAGCTTATGGGGGCGGAGAAGCACAGATACGCAGTATTTT. Translated: CASSLWGRRSTDTQYF.

The chain links TRBV27 to TRBJ2-7; 9 positions match TRBD1. CDR3 size: 17 residues. Trimming at V came to 5 bases and at J to 2 bases, leaving 13 bases not matched to a gene. The germline V gene encodes CDR1 MNHEY and CDR2 SMNVEV (reference sequence). For the CDR3, the DNA is TGTGCCAGCAGTGCTCTCTACAGGGGGCGCCGGGCCTACGAGCAGTACTTC. Its translation: CASSALYRGRRAYEQYF.

The genes are TRBV9 and TRBJ2-3; tentative D call: TRBD2 (6 bases). This CDR3 is built from 14 residues. Germline V gene lookup returns CDR1 SGDLS and CDR2 YYNGEE. The germline V and J ends were trimmed by 4 bases and 2 bases, with 11 bases remaining between them. CDR3 amino acids: CASSPELATDTQYF. The CDR3 DNA follows: TGTGCCAGCAGCCCGGAACTAGCCACAGATACGCAGTATTTT. Full variable domain (remainder filled in from reference TRBV9 and TRBJ2-3): DSGVTQTPKHLITATGQRVTLRCSPRSGDLSVYWYQQSLDQGLQFLIQYYNGEERAKGNILERFSAQQFPDLHSELNLSSLELGDSALYFCASSPELATDTQYFGPGTRLTVL.

This clone was picked up one time. The chain links TRBV5-4 to TRBJ2-5; TRBD2 matches 8 bases. Germline V CDR1 and CDR2: SGHNT, YYREEE (reference sequence). The CDR3 covers 15 residues. Trimming took 2 bases from V and 4 from J; bases not matched to a gene: 7. CDR3 DNA: TGTGCCAGCAGCTTTACGCGGGGGGCGGGAGAGACCCAGTACTTC. Its translation is CASSFTRGAGETQYF.

This clone came up a few times. J is TRBJ2-2 and V is TRBV7-9, with D perhaps TRBD2 (6 bases). The CDR3 runs 17 residues. Trimming cost V 7 bases and J 0 bases, with 18 bases left between them. From germline, CDR1 is SEHNR and CDR2 FQNEAQ (reference sequence). The CDR3 sequence: CASTTGLHNTNTGELFF. The CDR3 DNA sequence: TGTGCCAGCACGACGGGACTTCACAACACGAACACCGGGGAGCTGTTTTTT.

The gene calls are TRBV14 and TRBJ1-2; D not resolved. Looked up from germline, CDR1 is SGHDN and CDR2 is FVKESK. The CDR3 totals 16 residues. The V end was cut by 4 bases, the J end by 5 bases, with 20 bases between. CDR3 in amino acids: CASSLAGVRVEYGYTF. The CDR3 DNA sequence: TGTGCCAGCAGCCTTGCCGGGGTCCGGGTGGAGTATGGCTACACCTTC.

The gene calls are TRBV2 and TRBJ2-1, with 7 bases identical to TRBD2. This CDR3 is built from 17 residues. The germline gives CDR1 SNHLY, CDR2 FYNNEI. Trimming cost V 6 bases and J 0 bases; bases outside gene matches: 11. The CDR3 loop is CASRLSSSGGSYNEQFF. The DNA of the CDR3 is TGTGCCAGCAGGCTGAGTTCTAGCGGCGGCTCCTACAATGAGCAGTTCTTC.

The chain employs TRBV27 and TRBJ2-7; 10 bases fit TRBD2. CDR3 length equals 14 residues. CDR1 and CDR2 (germline): MNHEY, SMNVEV (reference sequence). The trim removed 3 bases at V and 4 bases at J, leaving 3 bases unmatched. The CDR3 reads CASSFKREGYEQYF. The CDR3 nucleotides are TGTGCCAGCAGTTTTAAGCGGGAGGGGTACGAGCAGTACTTC.

The chain links TRBV28 to TRBJ1-1; TRBD1 might be the D (6 bases). This CDR3 spans 17 amino acids. Trimming left V 1 base short and J 0 bases short, with 15 bases between. Per the germline V gene, CDR1 is MDHEN and CDR2 is SYDVKM. CDR3 residues: CASSLSGGTHMNTEAFF. The CDR3 nucleotides read TGTGCCAGCAGTTTATCGGGAGGGACACACATGAACACTGAAGCTTTCTTT.

The rearrangement links TRBV4-3 to TRBJ2-1, with TRBD2 matching over 8 bases. V shed 1 base and J 2 bases; nucleotides not matched to a gene: 7. This CDR3 is 17 amino acids long. Germline V gene data show CDR1 as LGHNA and CDR2 as YSLEER. As DNA, the CDR3 is TGCGCCAGCAGCCAAGCATTGATCGGGGGGGCCTACAATGAGCAGTTCTTC. It codes for CASSQALIGGAYNEQFF.

The chain joins TRBV19 to TRBJ2-7; D is possibly TRBD2 (7 bases). This CDR3 comprises 12 residues. The germline V gene has CDR1 LNHDA and CDR2 SQIVND (reference sequence). The V gene lost 10 bases and the J gene lost 7 bases, with 17 bases spanning the gap. DNA of the CDR3: TGTGCCACCTCCTTGGGAGGGGGAGAGCAGTACTTC. This encodes CATSLGGGEQYF.

The rearrangement links TRBV7-8 to TRBJ2-7; maybe TRBD1 (6 bases). Trimming pared 5 bases from V and 12 bases from J, leaving 11 bases between. Germline V CDR1 and CDR2: SGHVS, FQNEAQ. The CDR3 consists of 10 residues. This CDR3 is CASSPGARYF. CDR3 coding DNA: TGTGCCAGCAGCCCAGGGGCTCGGTACTTC.

In nucleotides, the CDR3 is TGCGCCAGCAGCCAAGGGACCGGGACAGGGGTGAACTATGGCTACACCTTC. It specifies CASSQGTGTGVNYGYTF. The chain links TRBV4-1 to TRBJ1-2; 10 bases match TRBD1. The CDR3 is 17 amino acids. The germline gives CDR1 MGHRA, CDR2 YSYEKL. The trim removed 1 base at V and 2 bases at J, leaving 7 bases unmatched.

The gene calls are TRBV30 and TRBJ2-7; TRBD2 matches 9 bases. V shed 2 bases and J 4 bases; nucleotides not matched to a gene: 15. The CDR3 runs 17 residues. Germline V gene data show CDR1 as GTSNPN and CDR2 as SVGIG (reference sequence). CDR3 DNA sequence: TGTGCCTGGAGTAATCCTAGCGGGAAGTCGGTACGGTACGAGCAGTACTTC. Its protein product is CAWSNPSGKSVRYEQYF.

The CDR3: CASNVRQATEKLFF. The CDR3 nucleotides are TGTGCCAGCAACGTCCGGCAGGCCACCGAAAAACTGTTTTTT. The V and J genes are TRBV6-1 and TRBJ1-4; D not certain. Trimming left V 7 bases short and J 8 bases short, with 17 bases between. CDR3 length: 14 residues. Per germline, CDR1 MNHNS and CDR2 SASEGT.

As to this clone: Mismatch with germline at one junction end may stem from a read error. V gene TRBV15 combines with J gene TRBJ2-3, with D unclear. Germline V CDR1 and CDR2: LNHNV, YYDKDF (reference sequence). The CDR3 contains 14 residues. CDR3 protein: CATSRDRSTNTQYF. The CDR3 bases are TGTGCCACCAGCAGAGATAGGAGCACAAATACGCAGTATTTT.

This chain connects TRBV30 to TRBJ2-7; tentatively, D is TRBD2 (5 bases). This CDR3 has 13 residues. V dropped 3 bases and J dropped 0 bases, with 9 bases sitting between them. Germline V CDR1 and CDR2: GTSNPN, SVGIG (reference sequence). The CDR3 sequence is CAWSAGYSYEQYF. CDR3 in DNA: TGTGCCTGGAGCGCGGGCTACTCCTACGAGCAGTACTTC.